Below, one T cell receptor beta chain is given with its context. The source of the sample is a study of blood T cell repertoires in COVID-19. In the authors' methods: Reference gene primer amplification gave estimated nucleated cell counts. The protocol was immunoSEQ multiplex PCR, while the TCRdb copy is restricted to in-frame clones and leaves out a portion. The DNA was the basis for D and trimming; V, J and clone size are from that table. The data show roughly 100,000 clones, 84% seen once. The CDR3 is 16 amino acids. Germline V lookup: CDR1 SGHRS, CDR2 YFSETQ. V lost 3 bases and J lost 7; bases outside the gene matches: 10.

V usage is TRBV5-1 and J usage is TRBJ2-2; TRBD1 matches 9 bases. The material sequenced was peripheral blood. The TCR sequence derives from a middle-aged man with active or convalescent COVID-19. The CDR3 sequence is CASSYIGQGFGGELFF. The CDR3 DNA is TGCGCCAGCAGCTATATAGGACAGGGGTTTGGCGGGGAGCTGTTTTTT.